Listed below are T cell receptor beta chains from one sample, sequenced in a study of blood T cell repertoires in COVID-19. Sequenced by immunoSEQ multiplex PCR; TCRdb stores in-frame clones only, minus some. The table shows about 160,000 clones, with approximately 88% occurring only once. The material sequenced was peripheral blood. The receptors were gathered from a woman in her sixties or seventies with acute or convalescent COVID-19. The CDR3 runs from the conserved cysteine through the conserved F or W. The D gene is left open where the match is weak. A row's size may be missing; if present it is once, few, many or a size class.

d_gene,abundance,v_gene,j_gene,CDR3nt,CDR3aa
TRBD2,NA,TRBV5-1,TRBJ2-3,TGCGCCAGCACCCTCGGCCGGGGACTAGCCTTTGTCGCAGATACGCAGTATTTT,CASTLGRGLAFVADTQYF
NA,NA,TRBV7-9,TRBJ1-3,TGTGCCAGCAGCTACAGAGGGCAGGGAAACACCATATATTTT,CASSYRGQGNTIYF
NA,NA,TRBV24-1,TRBJ2-2,TGTGCCACCAGTGATCCGACTCCCCTGAACACCGGGGAGCTGTTTTTT,CATSDPTPLNTGELFF
TRBD1,NA,TRBV18,TRBJ1-4,TGTGCCAGCTCACCCCGGACAGGGCATAATGAAAAACTGTTTTTT,CASSPRTGHNEKLFF
NA,once,TRBV9,TRBJ1-1,TGTGCCAGCAGCGTAACAGGGATTGGGAACACTGAAGCTTTCTTT,CASSVTGIGNTEAFF
NA,NA,TRBV6-5,TRBJ2-7,TGTGCCAGCAGTACCACAGCCAGTAGCTCCTACGAGCAGTACTTC,CASSTTASSSYEQYF
NA,NA,TRBV6-6,TRBJ2-7,TGTGCCAGCAGTAGGGTCCAGGGGCGATCCTTCTACGAGCAGTACTTC,CASSRVQGRSFYEQYF
NA,NA,TRBV5-5,TRBJ1-4,TGTGCCAGCAGCTTAGGACAGCTTGAAAAACTGTTTTTT,CASSLGQLEKLFF
NA,few,TRBV20-1,TRBJ2-7,TGCAGTGCTAGTTGGGGGGTAGCGGACCCAAAAGGGGAGCAGTACTTC,CSASWGVADPKGEQYF
NA,NA,TRBV2,TRBJ2-7,TGTGCCAGCTACAGCTACGAGCAGTACTTC,CASYSYEQYF
TRBD1,NA,TRBV2,TRBJ2-2,TGTGCCAGCAGTGGGAGGACAGGGGCAACCGGGGAGCTGTTTTTT,CASSGRTGATGELFF
NA,NA,TRBV6-5,TRBJ1-4,TGTGCCAGCAGTTTTCCCGGGTTTTCTGAAAAACTGTTTTTT,CASSFPGFSEKLFF
TRBD2,NA,TRBV5-4,TRBJ2-1,TGTGCCAGCAGCCCTACCGCGGGGGACTACAATGAGCAGTTCTTC,CASSPTAGDYNEQFF
NA,NA,TRBV28,TRBJ2-7,TGTGCCAGCACGAACAGCACCTACGAGCAGTACTTC,CASTNSTYEQYF
NA,NA,TRBV4-1,TRBJ1-2,TGCGCCAGCAGCCATGCACAGGGAACCTATGGCTACACCTTC,CASSHAQGTYGYTF
NA,NA,TRBV6-6,TRBJ1-1,TGTGCCAGCCTTAACCCAGCAGGAATGAGTGCTTTCTTT,CASLNPAGMSAFF
TRBD2,NA,TRBV12-5,TRBJ2-3,TGTGCTAGTGGCCCTAGCGGGGGGGCAGATACGCAGTATTTT,CASGPSGGADTQYF
TRBD2,NA,TRBV6-5,TRBJ2-3,TGTGCCAGCAGTTACCGGGGGGAGACAGATACGCAGTATTTT,CASSYRGETDTQYF
NA,NA,TRBV28,TRBJ1-5,TGTGCCACACGAGTGGAGGTCCAGCCCCAGCATTTT,CATRVEVQPQHF
TRBD2,once,TRBV27,TRBJ2-1,TGTGCCAGTGATAGCGGGGGGGCAGGTTACAATGAGCAGTTCTTC,CASDSGGAGYNEQFF
TRBD2,NA,TRBV5-4,TRBJ2-7,TGTGCCAGCAGCAAAGGACTAGCCTCCTACGAGCAGTACTTC,CASSKGLASYEQYF
NA,NA,TRBV3-1/TRBV3-2,TRBJ2-3,TGTGCCAGCAGCCAAGAGGGCTCAAACACAGATACGCAGTATTTT,CASSQEGSNTDTQYF
TRBD1,NA,TRBV3-1/TRBV3-2,TRBJ1-2,TGTGCCAGCAGCCAATTAAGAACAGGGGGCTTTCATGGCTACACCTTC,CASSQLRTGGFHGYTF
NA,NA,TRBV6-5,TRBJ2-7,TGTGCCAGCAGTTACACCGGGTACCGACTGGCGGAAGAGCAGTACTTC,CASSYTGYRLAEEQYF
TRBD1,NA,TRBV29-1,TRBJ2-1,TGCAGCGTCCCCGGGACAGGGATTCTTCGCTCCTACAATGAGCAGTTCTTC,CSVPGTGILRSYNEQFF